These 29 T cell receptor beta chains were all obtained from the same sample, sequenced in a study of shared clonotypes between healthy human individuals. This table comes from immunoSEQ multiplex PCR, and its TCRdb copy is limited to in-frame clones, with some not included. The sample has about 550,000 clones, less than 97% seen once; the top ten hold 0.1% to 0.11%. CD45RO negativity and positive selection for CCR7 defined naive CD8 cells, a population that excluded terminally differentiated effector memory CD45RA+ cells. Sequences were obtained from naive CD8+ T cells sorted from blood. The source of these receptors is a woman in her 30s in good health.

This chain joins TRBV6-5 and TRBJ2-5, with TRBD2 matching 10 bases. The end of the DNA is better explained by TRBJ2-7, so the J call may be wrong. Germline loops: CDR1 MNHEY, CDR2 SVGAGI. This CDR3 spans 15 amino acids. The CDR3 here is CASSYSSGGPYEQYF. In nucleotides, the CDR3 is TGTGCCAGCAGTTACTCTAGCGGGGGGCCCTACGAGCAGTACTTC.

V usage is TRBV2 and J usage is TRBJ2-2; D is uncertain. V lost 6 bases and J 6 bases, leaving 8 bases between the germline ends. There are 12 residues in the CDR3. CDR1 and CDR2 (germline): SNHLY, FYNNEI. Here the CDR3 reads CASRTKAGELFF. In DNA form, the CDR3 reads TGTGCCAGCAGAACAAAGGCCGGGGAGCTGTTTTTT.

V usage is TRBV28 and J usage is TRBJ2-1; 8 bases fit TRBD2. Per the germline V gene, CDR1 is MDHEN and CDR2 is SYDVKM. The CDR3 totals 15 residues. J lost 0 bases, V lost 6 bases, and 4 bases had no gene match. CDR3 protein: CASRRSGSSYNEQFF. The CDR3 DNA is TGTGCCAGCAGACGAAGCGGGAGCTCCTACAATGAGCAGTTCTTC.

The rearrangement links TRBV27 to TRBJ1-5; D gene ambiguous. The CDR3 extends over 12 amino acids. CDR1 and CDR2 (germline): MNHEY, SMNVEV (reference sequence). V was clipped by 5 bases and J by 7 bases, with 9 bases between them. This chain's CDR3 is CASSPAGQPQHF. The CDR3 bases are TGTGCCAGCAGTCCCGCCGGGCAGCCCCAGCATTTT.

In DNA form, the CDR3 reads TGTGCCAGCAGCCCTCGGGGAGAAATTTACGAGCAGTACTTC. Its protein product is CASSPRGEIYEQYF. This sequence joins TRBV14 and TRBJ2-7; perhaps TRBD2 as D (5 bases). Germline V gene lookup returns CDR1 SGHDN and CDR2 FVKESK. V was clipped by 4 bases and J by 4 bases, with 14 bases between them. CDR3 length: 14 residues.

V usage is TRBV7-8 and J usage is TRBJ1-2, with 8 positions matching TRBD1. Germline CDR1 SGHVS, CDR2 FQNEAQ. The length of the CDR3 is 16 residues. J lost 4 bases, V lost 6 bases, and 13 bases had no gene match. The CDR3 spells CASSKGPMDRVYGYTF. The CDR3 bases are TGTGCCAGCAGTAAGGGTCCTATGGACAGGGTCTATGGCTACACCTTC.

This rearrangement joins TRBV6-5 to TRBJ2-7; 10 bases align to TRBD2. Germline loops: CDR1 MNHEY, CDR2 SVGAGI. V was clipped by 2 bases and J by 3 bases; unmatched bases: 4. This CDR3 is 15 amino acids long. The CDR3 DNA follows: TGTGCCAGCAGTTACCAGGGACTAGCGTACTACGAGCAGTACTTC. This gives the protein CASSYQGLAYYEQYF.

Concerning this clone itself: The same CDR3 arises from other DNA sequences in this sample as well. The rearrangement joins TRBV27 to TRBJ2-7; 14 bases align to TRBD2. Germline loops: CDR1 MNHEY, CDR2 SMNVEV (reference sequence). With V trimmed by 2 bases and J by 4 bases, 1 base remained unmatched. This CDR3 is 15 amino acids long. CDR3 region: CASSLGTSGRYEQYF. For the CDR3, the DNA is TGTGCCAGCAGTTTAGGGACTAGCGGGAGATACGAGCAGTACTTC.

The gene calls are TRBV9 and TRBJ2-7; 7 positions match TRBD2. With V trimmed by 4 bases and J by 5 bases, 9 bases remained unmatched. CDR3 length equals 14 residues. Germline lookup yields CDR1 SGDLS and CDR2 YYNGEE. This chain's CDR3 is CASSTDGGINEQYF. In nucleotides, the CDR3 is TGTGCCAGCAGCACCGACGGGGGGATCAACGAGCAGTACTTC.

The chain joins TRBV5-4 to TRBJ2-1; TRBD2 agrees at 11 bases. There are 14 residues in the CDR3. Per the germline V gene, CDR1 is SGHNT and CDR2 is YYREEE (reference sequence). J was trimmed by 7 bases and V by 5 bases; bases with no gene match: 5. The CDR3 loop reads CASSSGRAWNEQFF. In DNA, the CDR3 is TGTGCCAGCAGTAGCGGGAGGGCCTGGAATGAGCAGTTCTTC. The complete variable domain, with remaining parts taken from reference TRBV5-4 and TRBJ2-1, reads ETGVTQSPTHLIKTRGQQVTLRCSSQSGHNTVSWYQQALGQGPQFIFQYYREEENGRGNFPPRFSGLQFPNYSSELNVNALELDDSALYLCASSSGRAWNEQFFGPGTRLTVL.

V is TRBV2 and J is TRBJ2-1; 9 bases are a match to TRBD2. The germline CDR1 and CDR2 sequences are SNHLY and FYNNEI. The V and J ends lost 8 bases and 7 bases, in that order; junction bases with no gene match: 21. The CDR3 loop spans 18 amino acids. The CDR3 region has the DNA TGTGCCAGCTCCTCAAGATCCGGGACTAGCACCGGGGGGAATGAGCAGTTCTTC. As protein: CASSSRSGTSTGGNEQFF.

The CDR3 loop reads CASSPGERRYEQYF. CDR3 sequence (DNA): TGTGCCAGCAGCCCCGGCGAGAGGCGTTACGAGCAGTACTTC. This chain links TRBV14 with TRBJ2-7; D remains unclear. Germline V lookup: CDR1 SGHDN, CDR2 FVKESK. The CDR3 totals 14 residues. V dropped 4 bases and J dropped 4 bases, with 14 bases sitting between them. Together with reference TRBV14 and TRBJ2-7, the CDR3 gives the full variable domain: EAGVTQFPSHSVIEKGQTVTLRCDPISGHDNLYWYRRVMGKEIKFLLHFVKESKQDESGMPNNRFLAERTGGTYSTLKVQPAELEDSGVYFCASSPGERRYEQYFGPGTRLTVT.

V and J are TRBV25-1 and TRBJ2-5, with D possibly TRBD2 on 5 matching bases. The V gene's germline CDR1 is MGHDK and CDR2 SYGVNS. The CDR3 has 13 amino acids. This CDR3 reads CAAGEGVAETQYF. The CDR3 DNA reads TGTGCAGCCGGTGAGGGAGTGGCGGAGACCCAGTACTTC.

The J gene is TRBJ2-5, the V gene TRBV28; D gene unclear. Germline V gene data show CDR1 as MDHEN and CDR2 as SYDVKM. The CDR3 runs to 14 residues. With 3 bases removed from V and 1 base from J, the gap between germline ends came to 9 bases. DNA of the CDR3: TGTGCCAGCAGTTTCCCGACATTCCAAGAGACCCAGTACTTC. Translated: CASSFPTFQETQYF. Full variable domain (missing parts from reference TRBV28 and TRBJ2-5): DVKVTQSSRYLVKRTGEKVFLECVQDMDHENMFWYRQDPGLGLRLIYFSYDVKMKEKGDIPEGYSVSREKKERFSLILESASTNQTSMYLCASSFPTFQETQYFGPGTRLLVL.

This rearrangement joins TRBV7-9 to TRBJ2-5, with 7 bases matching TRBD1. The germline V gene encodes CDR1 SEHNR and CDR2 FQNEAQ (reference sequence). Trimming at V came to 5 bases and at J to 0 bases, leaving 3 bases not matched to a gene. This CDR3 spans 14 amino acids. The DNA for the CDR3 is TGTGCCAGCAGCGACGGGACAGACCAAGAGACCCAGTACTTC. It translates to CASSDGTDQETQYF.

The chain combines TRBV14 with TRBJ2-7; the match to TRBD1 covers 8 bases. The CDR3 runs 15 residues. J lost 2 bases, V lost 3 bases, and 6 bases had no gene match. Per germline, CDR1 SGHDN and CDR2 FVKESK. CDR3 sequence (DNA): TGTGCCAGCAGCCATGGCGACAGGGGCACCTACGAGCAGTACTTC. It yields the protein CASSHGDRGTYEQYF.

This chain connects TRBV7-9 to TRBJ2-7, with 11 bases fitting TRBD2. The CDR3 sequence is 15 residues long. V dropped 1 base and J dropped 5; count of bases not matched to a gene: 4. The germline V gene encodes CDR1 SEHNR and CDR2 FQNEAQ (reference sequence). CDR3 in DNA: TGTGCCAGCAGCTTAGGTTTTAGCGGGGGGGACGAGCAGTACTTC. This encodes CASSLGFSGGDEQYF. The variable domain in full, completed from reference TRBV7-9 and TRBJ2-7, reads DTGVSQNPRHKITKRGQNVTFRCDPISEHNRLYWYRQTLGQGPEFLTYFQNEAQLEKSRLLSDRFSAERPKGSFSTLEIQRTEQGDSAMYLCASSLGFSGGDEQYFGPGTRLTVT.

The V gene is TRBV7-6, the J gene TRBJ2-7; a weak D match, TRBD2 (6 bases). The CDR3 is made up of 14 amino acids. The V end was cut by 5 bases, the J end by 6 bases, with 17 bases between. Germline-derived CDR1 and CDR2 are SGHVS and FNYEAQ. DNA of the CDR3: TGTGCCAGCAGCCAGCGGGTCGGTGGGCTCGAGCAGTACTTC. It codes for CASSQRVGGLEQYF.

This clone appeared a single time. The chain recombines TRBV5-4 with TRBJ2-5, with D possibly being TRBD2 (6 bases). TRBJ2-7 matches the DNA end more closely, so the J call is doubtful. Germline CDR1 SGHNT, CDR2 YYREEE (reference sequence). The CDR3 is 14 residues long. CDR3 bases: TGTGCCAGCAGCTTGGCCGGGACTTTCTACGAGCAGTACTTC. Amino acids: CASSLAGTFYEQYF.

The chain has TRBV28 and TRBJ2-1, with a weak D call TRBD2 (7 bases). The CDR3 spans 16 residues. V lost 6 bases to trimming and J lost 4 bases, with 19 bases between them. Germline CDR1 MDHEN, CDR2 SYDVKM. DNA for the CDR3: TGTGCCAGCAGAGGGGGGGGGCGTCTGGCGTACAATGAGCAGTTCTTC. Translated, it gives CASRGGGRLAYNEQFF. The variable domain in full, with the rest retrieved from reference TRBV28 and TRBJ2-1, is DVKVTQSSRYLVKRTGEKVFLECVQDMDHENMFWYRQDPGLGLRLIYFSYDVKMKEKGDIPEGYSVSREKKERFSLILESASTNQTSMYLCASRGGGRLAYNEQFFGPGTRLTVL.

Concerning this clone itself: The junction and the germline gene differ at one end; a read error may be behind it. Here the CDR3 reads CASSMRLRNF. The CDR3 nucleotides read TGTGCCAGTAGTATGAGACTCAGAAACTTC. V is TRBV19 and J is TRBJ2-7; D uncertain. Germline V CDR1 and CDR2: LNHDA, SQIVND (reference sequence). This CDR3 contains 10 residues. Complete variable domain (other parts from reference TRBV19 and TRBJ2-7): DGGITQSPKYLFRKEGQNVTLSCEQNLNHDAMYWYRQDPGQGLRLIYYSQIVNDFQKGDIAEGYSVSREKKESFPLTVTSAQKNPTAFYLCASSMRLRNFGPGTRLTVT.

This rearrangement joins TRBV7-9 to TRBJ2-1, with a weak D call TRBD2 (6 bases). Germline CDR1 and CDR2: SEHNR and FQNEAQ (reference sequence). The V and J ends lost 5 bases and 8 bases respectively, with 16 bases between them. This CDR3 contains 14 residues. The CDR3 DNA reads as TGTGCCAGCAGCGACGGGACTGCATACGATGAGCAGTTCTTC. This translates into CASSDGTAYDEQFF.

This sequence joins TRBV11-3 and TRBJ2-2; no firm D call. Germline V gene data show CDR1 as SGHNT and CDR2 as YENEEA. CDR3 length: 16 residues. The germline V and J ends were trimmed by 2 bases and 0 bases, with 10 bases remaining between them. This CDR3 is CASSLFREPNTGELFF. The CDR3 region has the DNA TGTGCCAGCAGCTTATTTAGGGAACCGAACACCGGGGAGCTGTTTTTT.

The chain is built from TRBV28 and TRBJ2-3; no firm D call. The ends were cut back, 2 bases at V and 2 bases at J, with 5 bases in the middle. This CDR3 contains 13 residues. Germline values: CDR1 MDHEN, CDR2 SYDVKM. The CDR3: CASSLDPTDTQYF. The DNA for the CDR3 is TGTGCCAGCAGTTTAGATCCCACAGATACGCAGTATTTT.

Notes on this clone: Other DNA variants within this sample encode the same CDR3. The chain combines TRBV28 with TRBJ2-3; D is undetermined. The CDR3 runs 14 residues. Looked up from germline, CDR1 is MDHEN and CDR2 is SYDVKM. V was pared by 1 base and J by 1 base, with 6 bases between. The CDR3 is CASSLSPGTDTQYF. CDR3 in DNA: TGTGCCAGCAGTTTATCCCCCGGCACAGATACGCAGTATTTT.

The chain couples TRBV5-4 to TRBJ1-2, with TRBD1 identical over 7 bases. The V segment lost 2 bases and the J segment 5 bases; nucleotides outside the gene matches: 12. Per the germline V gene, CDR1 is SGHNT and CDR2 is YYREEE (reference sequence). This CDR3 region has 16 residues. CDR3 loop: CASSFFPRDSFYGYTF. The DNA for the CDR3 is TGTGCCAGCAGCTTTTTCCCACGGGACAGCTTTTATGGCTACACCTTC.

The sample holds one count of this clone. The V gene is TRBV4-2, the J gene TRBJ2-7; weak D call: TRBD2 (6 bases). CDR1 is LGHNA and CDR2 is YNFKEQ in the germline V gene. The CDR3 runs to 15 residues. Trimming stripped 1 base from V and 0 bases from J, with 10 bases between. The CDR3 protein is CASSQAGRGSYEQYF. The CDR3, as DNA: TGTGCCAGCAGCCAAGCGGGGCGGGGCTCCTACGAGCAGTACTTC.

The chain carries TRBV4-1 and TRBJ2-2; 8 bases match TRBD1. Germline CDR1 and CDR2: MGHRA and YSYEKL. The ends lost 2 bases at V and 5 bases at J; junction bases unmatched: 7. CDR3 size: 16 residues. The CDR3 DNA is TGCGCCAGCAGCCAACCGGGCAGGGGGCTAACCGGGGAGCTGTTTTTT. Translation gives CASSQPGRGLTGELFF.

This chain connects TRBV25-1 to TRBJ2-5, with D perhaps matching TRBD2 (6 bases). The tail of the sequence fits TRBJ2-7 better, so the J call may be wrong. The CDR3 length is 14 residues. CDR1 MGHDK and CDR2 SYGVNS come from the germline V gene. CDR3 nucleotides: TGTGCCAGCAGTGCCCGGGACTCTTCCTACGAGCAGTACTTC. Its translation is CASSARDSSYEQYF.